This entry describes one TCR beta chain. The antigen is not known. Profiled with immunoSEQ multiplex PCR; TCRdb holds only in-frame clones, not every one. This sample has over 90,000 clones, with over 70% found just once. The data belong to a study of T cell responses to AZD1222 COVID-19 vaccine. Across the whole study: Both about-4-week and about-12-week second-dose recipients were combined.

Findings and limits, study-wide: Donors skewed white British and female; clonal diversity was possibly underestimated. Only a handful of individuals given AZD1222 were seropositive at baseline. When two AZD1222 doses had been given, Spike-specific TCR breadth and depth rose.

The clonotype originates from an adult in good health. This specimen was peripheral blood, taken on day 0 of AZD1222 vaccination.

Written as DNA, the CDR3 is TGTGCCAGCAGCTTGAGGGATACGCAGTATTTT. This translates into CASSLRDTQYF. This chain links TRBV3-1 (or the pseudogene TRBV3-2) with TRBJ2-3; unclear D gene. The germline gives CDR1 LGHDT, CDR2 YNNKEL (reference sequence). Trimming took off 5 bases at V and 6 bases at J, with 6 bases between the two ends. The CDR3 contains 11 residues.